This TCR beta chain was profiled in a study of blood T cells in healthy people across ages. As concerns this clonotype: Its antigen is unidentified.

Study-level points and caveats: CMV infection status of these donors was not known. Relative to aged donors, long-lived donors carried more naive CD4+ cells and displayed higher diversity.

Germline V gene sequence: CDR1 SGHDT, CDR2 YYEEEE. The CDR3 extends over 15 amino acids. With 4 bases clipped from V and 6 bases from J, the junction kept 11 bases outside the gene matches. Per sample, a minimum of 6.5 million PBMCs were isolated. A second PCR, run for roughly 7 to 12 cycles, used a sample-barcoded 5' primer plus a J-beta primer mix. TCRdb called the 5' RACE reads again in MiXCR, with one record for every CDR3 protein. The table lists a few hundred thousand distinct CDR3 sequences, approximately 27% of them singletons. The sequenced sample was blood. The chain has TRBV5-6 and TRBJ1-2; TRBD1 matches 8 bases. The receptor's source is a woman between 65 and 79 years old in good health. This CDR3 is CASSHQGAAIHGYTF. The CDR3 bases are TGTGCCAGCAGCCATCAGGGGGCGGCAATCCATGGCTACACCTTC.